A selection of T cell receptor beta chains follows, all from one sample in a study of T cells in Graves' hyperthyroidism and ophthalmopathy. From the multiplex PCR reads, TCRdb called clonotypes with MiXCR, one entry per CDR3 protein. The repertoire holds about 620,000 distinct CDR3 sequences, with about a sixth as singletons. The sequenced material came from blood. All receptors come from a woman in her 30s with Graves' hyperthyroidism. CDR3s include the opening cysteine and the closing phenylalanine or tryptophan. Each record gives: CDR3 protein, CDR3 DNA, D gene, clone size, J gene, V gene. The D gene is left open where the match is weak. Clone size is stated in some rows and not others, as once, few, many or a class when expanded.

CASSLTVAGATDTQYF TGTGCCAGCAGTTTGACTGTAGCGGGAGCCACAGATACGCAGTATTTT TRBD2 many TRBJ2-3 TRBV28
CSVQGGERAYEQYF TGCAGCGTCCAGGGGGGGGAGAGGGCCTACGAGCAGTACTTC - many TRBJ2-7 TRBV29-1
CASSQFPGEQYF TGTGCCAGCAGCCAATTCCCCGGCGAGCAGTACTTC - many TRBJ2-7 TRBV3-1
CAWSRGLAGDPNTDTQYF TGTGCCTGGAGTCGGGGACTAGCGGGAGACCCCAACACAGATACGCAGTATTTT TRBD2 few TRBJ2-3 TRBV30
CASSSAVEGRTDTQYF TGTGCCAGCAGTTCAGCAGTAGAGGGCCGCACAGATACGCAGTATTTT - many TRBJ2-3 TRBV28
CASSPGNRGYTEAFF TGTGCCAGCTCACCAGGCAACAGGGGGTACACTGAAGCTTTCTTT TRBD1 many TRBJ1-1 TRBV18
CAYARGSYNEQFF TGTGCCTACGCCAGGGGAAGCTACAATGAGCAGTTCTTC - - TRBJ2-1 TRBV6-2/TRBV6-3
CASSQASGSNTGELFF TGCGCCAGCAGCCAAGCGTCTGGGTCGAACACCGGGGAGCTGTTTTTT - - TRBJ2-2 TRBV4-1
CASSRVPYEQYF TGTGCCAGCAGTAGGGTACCCTACGAGCAGTACTTC - - TRBJ2-7 TRBV13
CASRPGHQETQYF TGTGCCAGCAGGCCGGGACACCAAGAGACCCAGTACTTC - many TRBJ2-5 TRBV7-2
CASSHRGGTVYEQYF TGTGCCAGCAGCCACCGGGGGGGGACAGTCTACGAGCAGTACTTC - once TRBJ2-7 TRBV11-3
CSASILGGLAGGTPYNEQFF TGCAGTGCTAGTATTCTCGGGGGACTAGCGGGAGGGACACCTTACAATGAGCAGTTCTTC TRBD2 many TRBJ2-1 TRBV20-1
CASSLTFRDSYGYTF TGTGCCAGCAGCTTAACCTTCAGGGATAGCTATGGCTACACCTTC - many TRBJ1-2 TRBV7-8
CASSFRVGSEKLFF TGTGCCAGCAGCTTTCGCGTCGGCAGTGAAAAACTGTTTTTT - - TRBJ1-4 TRBV5-6
CASSPEYAKNEQFF TGTGCCAGCAGCCCGGAGTACGCTAAAAATGAGCAGTTCTTC - many TRBJ2-1 TRBV7-2
CASSPQGGVSEQFF TGTGCCAGCTCACCCCAGGGGGGAGTCAGTGAGCAGTTCTTC - - TRBJ2-1 TRBV18
CASSLEFGQSNQPQHF TGTGCCAGCAGCTTAGAATTCGGGCAGAGCAATCAGCCCCAGCATTTT - - TRBJ1-5 TRBV7-8
CASSHETSTDTQYF TGCGCCAGCAGCCACGAGACATCCACAGATACGCAGTATTTT - - TRBJ2-3 TRBV4-1
CSARSWGLYEQYF TGCAGTGCTAGATCATGGGGATTATACGAGCAGTACTTC - few TRBJ2-7 TRBV20-1
CASSSWVYQETQYF TGTGCCAGCAGCTCCTGGGTGTACCAAGAGACCCAGTACTTC - many TRBJ2-5 TRBV7-2
CASSSHRGGGYTF TGTGCCAGTAGTTCGCACAGGGGCGGAGGATACACCTTC TRBD1 few TRBJ1-2 TRBV19